What follows describes a single TCR beta chain. Its antigen target is currently unknown. No quality values exist for individual bases; no much larger clone is one base distant. This sample was taken from a study of CD8 T cells in Susac syndrome (dated by TCRdb to between 2018 and 2021). About the investigation overall: The study used repertoire sequencing to test whether antigen drove CD8+ T cell activation and differentiation in Susac syndrome. Clonality of the CD8+ T cell repertoire was compared between roughly twelve healthy donors, roughly 14 Susac syndrome patients and some 15 multiple sclerosis patients.

The CDR3 runs 17 residues from the cysteine to the phenylalanine. The kept DNA is CDR3 alone, 51 bases in frame from the first base. CDR1 and CDR2 are drawn from the germline V gene: LGHNA, YSLEER. Trimming accounts for 1 base at V and 2 bases at J, while the number of junction bases matched to no gene is 2. Peripheral blood CD8+ and CD4+ T cells from healthy donors, Susac syndrome patients and multiple sclerosis patients were profiled by high-throughput TCR beta sequencing. The healthy donors served as controls matched for age and sex. CD8+ TEMRA cells were enriched by FACS, while bulk CD8+ and CD4+ T cells were purified by magnetic negative isolation. Blood was drawn into EDTA tubes, processed within 24 hours, and PBMCs were isolated by density gradient centrifugation. PBMCs intended for TCR sequencing were frozen in liquid nitrogen and were later thawed in a 37 degrees C water bath. The sorted or isolated CD4+, CD8+ and CD8+ TEMRA cells had a purity of 90% or higher.

The investigation overall reported the following: The study acknowledged that relatively few individuals were included in the TCR sequencing and HLA analysis.

RNA was extracted using the RNeasy kit, and roughly 0.5 to 1 microgram was reverse transcribed with random hexamers. The immunoSEQ multiplex PCR assay, covering 54 Vbeta and 13 Jbeta segments, was used to amplify TCR beta CDR3 regions. Bias from PCR amplification was corrected by using a synthetic template baseline for primer optimization and for computational correction. Processing in the source paper ran as follows. Only productive sequences were kept, with reads annotated to V, D and J genes according to IMGT and analyzed in immunoSEQ Analyzer. Clonality was computed as one minus Shannon entropy normalized by log2 of the number of productive unique sequences. For each patient and control, public and private clones were evaluated among the 100 most prevalent clones. Clones were defined as Susac-specific when absent from the healthy and MS cohorts, from about 1,100 published viral clones and from other ImmuneACCESS disease sequences. In-frame beta chains were kept once TCRdb had trimmed the public reads at Q25 with fastp and called clones with MiXCR. Entries are consolidated by CDR3 protein sequence, retaining the most common genes and DNA. The V and J calls and clone size come from TCRdb's table, not from the authors' own analysis. In this sample the table shows about 140,000 distinct CDR3 sequences, approximately 93% of which occur a single time. About 0.25% of the sample lies in the top ten.

Rearrangement joined TRBV4-3 to TRBJ2-6; TRBD1 agrees with 10 junctional bases. The source is a human donor in good health. Sample: CD8+ T cells from PBMCs. The CDR3 protein sequence reads: CASSQAGTGAGANVLTF. The DNA sequence is TGCGCCAGCAGCCAAGCCGGGACAGGGGCTGGGGCCAACGTCCTGACTTTC.